This T cell receptor beta chain was identified in a study of cytomegalovirus exposure and HLA in healthy donors. Trimming cost V 3 bases and J 3 bases, with 8 bases left between them. CDR1 is SGHTA and CDR2 is FQGTGA in the germline V gene. CDR3 length: 13 amino acids. The PCR used 60 Vbeta and 13 Jbeta primers. The data were produced by immunoSEQ multiplex PCR, yet TCRdb's version contains in-frame clones alone and is incomplete. In the table there are tens of thousands of clones, 53% of which are singletons. Study-wide points: Some TCR beta chains (about 180 of them) were listed as cytomegalovirus-associated. Upon later analysis, HLA-associated TCR beta chains proved more clonally expanded than other, equally common chains. Later analysis placed DRB1 highest and HLA-C lowest in TCR association rates, which differed by HLA locus.

As regards this clone: Its antigen is as yet unknown.

Sequenced input: PBMCs. V is TRBV7-3 and J is TRBJ1-2, with D possibly being TRBD1 (5 bases). The receptor comes from a woman aged 40 to 50 in good health and CMV-seropositive. This chain's CDR3 is CASSLGGDYGYTF. The CDR3 DNA reads as TGTGCCAGCAGCTTGGGGGGGGACTATGGCTACACCTTC. The entire variable domain, with the rest obtained from reference TRBV7-3 and TRBJ1-2, is as follows: GAGVSQTPSNKVTEKGKYVELRCDPISGHTALYWYRQSLGQGPEFLIYFQGTGAADDSGLPNDRFFAVRPEGSVSTLKIQRTERGDSAVYLCASSLGGDYGYTFGSGTRLTVV.